The clone carrying this T cell receptor (beta chain) was observed a few times. What it binds is unknown. The study co-extracted DNA and RNA from around 20-30 mg of unsorted bulk tissue. The sample is drawn from a study of tumor-infiltrating lymphocytes in primary liver carcinoma. Study background: All lesions had stage T1-T3 N0M0 and roughly 4.2 to 10 cm widths.

TCR beta cDNA came from approximately 490 ng total RNA, primed with a constant-region primer. Generation of the TCR beta libraries relied on three nested multiplex PCR rounds using slightly modified ARM-PCR. Both of the initial two PCR rounds ran for roughly 10 cycles and employed TRBV1-TRBV30 forward primers alongside a C-beta reverse primer. TCRdb analysed the multiplex PCR reads with MiXCR anew, one entry per CDR3 protein. This table holds about 120,000 distinct CDR3 sequences, under 70% found once. General study results and limits: Tumor region pairs shared more overlap than did tumor-adjacent and tumor-blood pairs. Tumors and blood were compared for top-250-clone fraction, and tumors had the significantly higher value (p = 0.039).

The length of the CDR3 is 17 residues. With 1 base clipped from V and 3 bases from J, the junction kept 12 bases outside the gene matches. Germline V gives CDR1 SGHRS, CDR2 YFSETQ. The source is a woman aged 60-75 years with primary liver carcinoma and hepatitis B virus infection. Sequenced sample: tumor-adjacent normal liver tissue. The gene calls are TRBV5-1 and TRBJ1-1, with TRBD1 identical over 7 bases. The CDR3: CASSLQPGGGGDTEAFF. DNA for the CDR3: TGCGCCAGCAGCTTGCAACCAGGGGGAGGTGGGGACACTGAAGCTTTCTTT.